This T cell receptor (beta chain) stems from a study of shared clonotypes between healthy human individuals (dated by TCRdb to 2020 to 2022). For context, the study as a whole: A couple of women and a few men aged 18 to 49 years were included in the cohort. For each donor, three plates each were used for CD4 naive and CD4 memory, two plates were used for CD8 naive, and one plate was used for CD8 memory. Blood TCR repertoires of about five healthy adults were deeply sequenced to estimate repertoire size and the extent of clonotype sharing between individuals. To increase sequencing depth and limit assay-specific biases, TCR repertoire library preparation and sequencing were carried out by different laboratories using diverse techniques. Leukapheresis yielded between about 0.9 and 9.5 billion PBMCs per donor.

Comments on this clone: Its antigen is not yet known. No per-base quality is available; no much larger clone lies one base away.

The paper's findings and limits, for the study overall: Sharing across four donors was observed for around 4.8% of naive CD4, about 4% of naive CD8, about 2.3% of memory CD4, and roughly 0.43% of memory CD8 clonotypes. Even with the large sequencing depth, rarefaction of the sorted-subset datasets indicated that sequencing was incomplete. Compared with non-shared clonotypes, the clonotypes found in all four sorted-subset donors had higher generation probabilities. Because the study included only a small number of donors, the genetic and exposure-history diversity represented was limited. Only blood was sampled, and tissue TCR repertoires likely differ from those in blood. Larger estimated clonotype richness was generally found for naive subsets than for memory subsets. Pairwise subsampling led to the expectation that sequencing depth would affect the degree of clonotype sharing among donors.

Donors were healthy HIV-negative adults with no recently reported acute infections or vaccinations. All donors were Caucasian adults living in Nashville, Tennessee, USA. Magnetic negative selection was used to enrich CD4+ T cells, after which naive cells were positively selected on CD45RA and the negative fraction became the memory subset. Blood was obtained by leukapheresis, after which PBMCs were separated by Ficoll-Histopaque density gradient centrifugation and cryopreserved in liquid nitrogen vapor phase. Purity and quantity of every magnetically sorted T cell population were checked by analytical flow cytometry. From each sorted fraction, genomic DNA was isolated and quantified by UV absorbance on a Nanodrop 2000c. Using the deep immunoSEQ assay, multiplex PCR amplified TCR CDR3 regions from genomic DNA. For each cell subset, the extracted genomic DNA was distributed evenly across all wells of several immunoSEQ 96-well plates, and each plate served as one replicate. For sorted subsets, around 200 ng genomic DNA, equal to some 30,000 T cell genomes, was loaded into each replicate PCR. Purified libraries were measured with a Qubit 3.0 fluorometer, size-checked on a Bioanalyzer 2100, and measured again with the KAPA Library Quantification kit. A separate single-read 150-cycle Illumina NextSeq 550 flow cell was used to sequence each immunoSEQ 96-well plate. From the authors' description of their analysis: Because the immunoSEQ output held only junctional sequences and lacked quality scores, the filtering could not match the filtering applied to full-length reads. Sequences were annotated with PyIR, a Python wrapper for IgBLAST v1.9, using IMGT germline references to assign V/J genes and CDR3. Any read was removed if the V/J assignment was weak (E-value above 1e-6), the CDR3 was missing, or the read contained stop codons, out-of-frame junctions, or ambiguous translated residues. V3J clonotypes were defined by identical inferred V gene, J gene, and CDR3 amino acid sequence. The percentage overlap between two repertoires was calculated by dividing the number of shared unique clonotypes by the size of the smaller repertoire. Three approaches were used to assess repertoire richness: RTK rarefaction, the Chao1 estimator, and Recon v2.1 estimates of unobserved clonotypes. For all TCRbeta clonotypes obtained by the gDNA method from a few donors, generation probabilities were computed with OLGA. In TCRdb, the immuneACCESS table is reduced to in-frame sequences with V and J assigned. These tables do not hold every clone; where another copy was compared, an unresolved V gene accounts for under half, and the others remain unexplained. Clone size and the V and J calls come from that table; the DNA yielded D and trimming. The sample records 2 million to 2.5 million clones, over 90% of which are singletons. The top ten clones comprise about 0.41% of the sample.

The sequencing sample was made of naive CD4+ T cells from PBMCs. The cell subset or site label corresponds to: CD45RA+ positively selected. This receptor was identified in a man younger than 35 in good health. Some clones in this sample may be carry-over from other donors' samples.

The DNA sequence reads TGTGCCAGCAGACCTCCGGGACAGTTATACGAGCAGTACTTC. It translates as CASRPPGQLYEQYF. The receptor chain draws on TRBV28 and TRBJ2-7; the junction holds 7 bases that match TRBD1. After removal of 6 bases from V and 4 bases from J, the junction retains 9 bases not matched to a gene. The germline V gene specifies MDHEN as CDR1 and SYDVKM as CDR2. Including cysteine and phenylalanine, the CDR3 has 14 amino acids. The sequence is cut down to CDR3 DNA, 42 bases in frame from base 1. Joined to the reference TRBV28 and TRBJ2-7 proteins, this CDR3 gives the full variable domain: DVKVTQSSRYLVKRTGEKVFLECVQDMDHENMFWYRQDPGLGLRLIYFSYDVKMKEKGDIPEGYSVSREKKERFSLILESASTNQTSMYLCASRPPGQLYEQYFGPGTRLTVT.